This is a list of T cell receptor beta chains from one sample in a study of long-term antiretroviral therapy in people with HIV. TCRdb keeps only in-frame clones here, not all; method: immunoSEQ multiplex PCR. The sample has tens of thousands of clones, about 84% seen once. Sequenced material: unsorted PBMCs, taken 0.5 years before starting antiretroviral therapy. The receptors were gathered from a man aged 40-49 years with HIV. CDR3s include the opening cysteine and the closing phenylalanine or tryptophan. Fields, in order: J gene, D gene, V gene, clone size, CDR3 protein. D genes are given only for firm matches. Size is stated for part of the rows, as once, few or many counts, or as a class when the clone is expanded.

>TRBJ2-3|.|TRBV7-3|.
CASSLGSGAADTQYF
>TRBJ1-4|.|TRBV5-1|.
CASSWRVGAETNEKLFF
>TRBJ2-1|.|TRBV11-2|once
CASSLALGQSSSYNEQFF
>TRBJ2-7|TRBD2|TRBV5-5|.
CASREDTDYEQYF
>TRBJ1-2|.|TRBV11-2|medium-sized
CASSLDGTGYTF
>TRBJ1-5|TRBD1|TRBV6-5|.
CASSLNRGDQPQHF
>TRBJ1-2|TRBD1|TRBV9|.
CASSDDRALYGYTF
>TRBJ2-1|TRBD2|TRBV30|few
CAWFRPGGTTYNEQFF
>TRBJ1-3|.|TRBV7-9|once
CASSPRERGNTIYF
>TRBJ2-7|.|TRBV7-9|.
CASSLAANEQYF
>TRBJ2-5|.|TRBV29-1|once
CSARVGPWETQYF
>TRBJ1-6|.|TRBV18|few
CASSPGRVSSYNSPLHF
>TRBJ2-5|.|TRBV6-6|.
CASSYRTVQETQYF
>TRBJ2-7|TRBD1|TRBV7-2|.
CASSFDRGREQYF
>TRBJ1-2|TRBD1|TRBV4-1|once
CASSQTGTGFGYTF
>TRBJ1-6|.|TRBV7-8|.
CASSLRTGFSPLHF
>TRBJ1-1|.|TRBV28|.
CASSLGAGEAFF
>TRBJ2-3|TRBD2|TRBV27|medium-sized
CASSPLGGGDTDTQYF
>TRBJ1-2|TRBD1|TRBV19|.
CASSISYRGGGYTF
>TRBJ2-7|TRBD2|TRBV9|.
CASSASGGFGTYEQYF
>TRBJ2-7|.|TRBV18|.
CASSRDRNTYEQYF
>TRBJ2-3|.|TRBV28|.
CASSYIDTQYF
>TRBJ1-6|.|TRBV19|few
CASSLWGGESPLHF
>TRBJ1-2|.|TRBV4-3|.
CASSPEDLSYGYTF
>TRBJ1-2|.|TRBV5-4|.
CASGELRGYGYTF
>TRBJ1-5|.|TRBV6-1|.
CASSESVGARQPQHF
>TRBJ1-4|.|TRBV4-2|.
CASSQDVGRMPVTINEKLFF
>TRBJ1-2|.|TRBV19|.
CASTSTFVTAYGYTF
>TRBJ1-5|TRBD1|TRBV10-3|once
CAIKPGQGINQPQHF
>TRBJ2-1|.|TRBV2|.
CASYRGANEQFF
>TRBJ1-1|.|TRBV11-2|once
CASSLKHPRGATEAFF
>TRBJ1-4|.|TRBV10-1|.
CASREGRGTNEKLFF
>TRBJ1-2|TRBD1|TRBV6-4|.
CASSERPGTVYGYTF
>TRBJ2-6|.|TRBV9|.
CASSVSSGANVLTF
>TRBJ1-1|.|TRBV5-1|.
CASSLGSRGVKAFF
>TRBJ1-1|.|TRBV5-1|.
CASSLGGAGTTEAFF
>TRBJ1-2|.|TRBV11-2|.
CASSLVPLNYGYTF
>TRBJ1-2|.|TRBV28|.
CAAALHGEGYTF
>TRBJ1-1|TRBD1|TRBV5-4|.
CASSLGQMNTEAFF
>TRBJ1-1|TRBD1|TRBV4-1|.
CASSHRTGDILDTEAFF
>TRBJ2-2|TRBD2|TRBV5-4|.
CASSLDGGGFTGELFF
>TRBJ2-1|.|TRBV29-1|.
CSVGERNEQFF
>TRBJ2-1|.|TRBV5-1|.
CASSSLDGGRNEQFF
>TRBJ1-2|.|TRBV29-1|.
CSVGGGDYGYTF
>TRBJ2-1|.|TRBV19|.
CASSMNQYNEQFF
>TRBJ2-5|TRBD2|TRBV2|.
CASSGTSGGLGETQYF
>TRBJ2-7|.|TRBV7-9|once
CASSHRDQLYEQYF
>TRBJ2-2|.|TRBV15|.
CATRDASTGELFF
>TRBJ1-5|TRBD1|TRBV5-1|.
CASSPYGTGGPSNQPQHF
>TRBJ2-5|.|TRBV14|once
CASSQGRFQETQYF
>TRBJ1-4|TRBD1|TRBV9|.
CASSLGTGDEKLFF